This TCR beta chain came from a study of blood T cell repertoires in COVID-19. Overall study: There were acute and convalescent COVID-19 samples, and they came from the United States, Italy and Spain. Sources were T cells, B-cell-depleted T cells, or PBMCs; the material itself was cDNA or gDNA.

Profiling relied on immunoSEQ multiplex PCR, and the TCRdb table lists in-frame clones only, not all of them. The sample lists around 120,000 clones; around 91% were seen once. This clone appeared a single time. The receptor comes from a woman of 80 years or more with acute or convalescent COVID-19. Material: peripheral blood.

This CDR3 reads CAISSTPGGIGTNEKLFF. The CDR3 bases are TGTGCCATCAGTTCCACCCCGGGGGGTATTGGGACTAATGAAAAACTGTTTTTT. The gene calls are TRBV10-3 and TRBJ1-4; a possible D gene is TRBD1 (5 bases). V was trimmed by 5 bases and J by 2 bases, leaving 21 bases between them. The CDR3 has 18 residues. Per the germline V gene, CDR1 is ENHRY and CDR2 is SYGVKD.